The 29 T cell receptor beta chains below were found in one sample sequenced in a study of blood T cells in healthy people across ages. A second PCR of 7 to 11 cycles used a sample-barcoded 5' primer and a J-beta primer mix. TCRdb passed the 5' RACE reads through MiXCR, listing each CDR3 protein once. The repertoire has 600,000 to 800,000 distinct CDR3 sequences, around a fifth of them found once; the top ten carry roughly 3.9%. Sequencing was performed on blood. The receptor source for this set is a man between 65 and 85 years old in good health.

This clonotype was seen a handful of times. The V gene is TRBV12-3 or TRBV12-4, the J gene TRBJ2-3, with 10 bases aligning to TRBD2. The V and J ends lost 8 bases and 4 bases, in that order; junction bases with no gene match: 9. This CDR3 is 15 amino acids long. The DNA of the CDR3 is TGTGCCAGCTTTCCTAGCGGGAGTGTCTCAGATACGCAGTATTTT. Translation gives CASFPSGSVSDTQYF.

This clonotype was seen a handful of times. The V gene is TRBV7-2, the J gene TRBJ2-7, with 9 bases fitting TRBD2. From germline, CDR1 is SGHTA and CDR2 FQGNSA. The CDR3 runs 14 residues. The V and J ends lost 6 bases and 3 bases, in that order; junction bases with no gene match: 6. The CDR3 region has the DNA TGTGCCAGCAGTTACGGACTAGCGAACTACGAGCAGTACTTC. Its translation: CASSYGLANYEQYF.

The genes are TRBV4-1 and TRBJ2-1, with 8 bases identical to TRBD2. Matching the DNA end better, TRBJ2-7 makes the J call doubtful. The CDR3 has 15 residues. The germline V gene has CDR1 MGHRA and CDR2 YSYEKL. The CDR3 DNA follows: TGCGCCAGCAGCCAAGAAGCGACTAGCGTCTACGAGCAGTACTTC. Residues: CASSQEATSVYEQYF.

This clonotype has ten or more counts. DNA for the CDR3: TGTGCCAGCAGTTCCCTGAAGGGCGAGCAGTACTTC. Amino acids: CASSSLKGEQYF. This chain connects TRBV14 to TRBJ2-5; D is undetermined. The DNA end lines up better with TRBJ2-7; the J call may be wrong. The germline V gene has CDR1 SGHDN and CDR2 FVKESK. CDR3 size: 12 residues.

This sequence joins TRBV12-3 or TRBV12-4 and TRBJ2-3; 12 bases agree with TRBD2. The CDR3 totals 14 residues. Trimming took 8 bases from V and 2 from J; bases not matched to a gene: 2. CDR3 DNA sequence: TGTGCCAGCGGACTAGCGGGAATCACAGATACGCAGTATTTT. As protein: CASGLAGITDTQYF.

The genes are TRBV27 and TRBJ2-5; the D is unclear. Germline V gene sequence: CDR1 MNHEY, CDR2 SMNVEV (reference sequence). V was clipped by 2 bases and J by 5 bases, with 9 bases between them. This CDR3 comprises 13 residues. The CDR3 sequence is CASSLVPTETQYF. As DNA, the CDR3 is TGTGCCAGCAGTTTAGTACCCACGGAGACCCAGTACTTC.

This chain uses TRBV5-1 with TRBJ2-5; TRBD2 aligns across 7 bases. Unmatched junction bases numbered 8, after V lost 4 bases and J lost 5 bases. There are 14 residues in the CDR3. Germline CDR1 reads SGHRS; CDR2 reads YFSETQ. CDR3 nucleotides: TGCGCCAGCAGCCGGACCGGGACTATGGAGACCCAGTACTTC. Encoded protein: CASSRTGTMETQYF.

Only a few counts were recorded for this clonotype. V gene TRBV15 combines with J gene TRBJ2-7; D gene unclear. Germline CDR1 LNHNV, CDR2 YYDKDF (reference sequence). The CDR3 is 12 amino acids. V was trimmed by 0 bases and J by 5 bases, leaving 5 bases between them. In DNA, the CDR3 is TGTGCCACCAGCAGAGATACCCACGAGCAGTACTTC. It translates to CATSRDTHEQYF.

The chain carries TRBV6-2 or TRBV6-3 and TRBJ2-5; TRBD2 matches at 13 bases. The J call may not be correct, given that the DNA end is closer to TRBJ2-1. This CDR3 spans 13 amino acids. CDR1 and CDR2 from the germline V gene are MNHEY and SVGEGT. The CDR3 coding sequence is TGTGCCAGCAAGACTAGCGGGAGGAATGAGCAGTTCTTC. Residues: CASKTSGRNEQFF.

This clonotype came up a few times. The chain is built from TRBV5-1 and TRBJ1-5; a possible D gene is TRBD1 (5 bases). Germline V gives CDR1 SGHRS, CDR2 YFSETQ. CDR3 length equals 15 residues. The V end was cut by 0 bases, the J end by 0 bases, with 7 bases between. The CDR3 is CASSLEGVSNQPQHF. In DNA, the CDR3 is TGCGCCAGCAGCTTGGAAGGGGTTAGCAATCAGCCCCAGCATTTT.

The V call is TRBV19, the J call TRBJ1-3; D unclear. The CDR3 is 15 amino acids. Trimming took off 3 bases at V and 7 bases at J, with 16 bases between the two ends. Germline CDR1 LNHDA, CDR2 SQIVND (reference sequence). This CDR3 is CASSIDLAYGNTIYF. DNA of the CDR3: TGTGCCAGTAGTATCGACTTGGCATATGGGAACACCATATATTTT.

This clonotype was seen many times. This sequence joins TRBV5-6 and TRBJ2-7; maybe TRBD2 (6 bases). The ends were cut back, 5 bases at V and 2 bases at J, with 11 bases in the middle. This CDR3 comprises 13 residues. Looked up from germline, CDR1 is SGHDT and CDR2 is YYEEEE. This CDR3 reads CASSGGSPYEQYF. The CDR3, as DNA: TGTGCCAGCAGTGGGGGGTCGCCCTACGAGCAGTACTTC.

This clonotype was seen at least ten times. The CDR3 DNA sequence: TGTGCCAGCAGTGCCAGTGGCGCCAACTCCTACAATGAGCAGTTCTTC. Its protein product is CASSASGANSYNEQFF. The gene calls are TRBV2 and TRBJ2-1, with D hard to call. This CDR3 has 16 amino acids. V lost 4 bases, J lost 0 bases, and 13 bases lay in between. CDR1 is SNHLY, CDR2 FYNNEI, per germline.

This clonotype was seen more than once but under ten times. The chain joins TRBV7-6 to TRBJ2-7; TRBD2 agrees at 7 bases. CDR1 is SGHVS, CDR2 FNYEAQ, per germline. CDR3 length: 17 amino acids. The ends lost 4 bases at V and 0 bases at J; junction bases unmatched: 12. The CDR3 DNA sequence: TGTGCCAGCAGCTCCAGTGGACTAGGCAGAGACTCCTACGAGCAGTACTTC. Translation gives CASSSSGLGRDSYEQYF.

This clonotype came up a few times. The chain carries TRBV7-2 and TRBJ2-1; D remains ambiguous. The CDR3 has 13 amino acids. Trimming pared 4 bases from V and 4 bases from J, leaving 8 bases between. Germline CDR1 and CDR2: SGHTA and FQGNSA. This CDR3 is CASSSYIYNEQFF. The CDR3 DNA sequence: TGTGCCAGCAGCTCGTACATATACAATGAGCAGTTCTTC.

The DNA of the CDR3 is TGTGCCAGCAGGCTCTCCGGACGAAATGAAAAACTGTTTTTT. This encodes CASRLSGRNEKLFF. V usage is TRBV6-2 or TRBV6-3 and J usage is TRBJ1-4; no definite D call. This CDR3 has 14 amino acids. Germline loops: CDR1 MNHEY, CDR2 SVGEGT. Trimming cost V 6 bases and J 5 bases, with 13 bases left between them.

This clonotype has ten or more counts. One end of the junction fails to match germline, which may point to a read error. The rearrangement links TRBV10-3 to TRBJ2-5; D not certain. The CDR3 sequence is 13 residues long. Per the germline V gene, CDR1 is ENHRY and CDR2 is SYGVKD. The CDR3 DNA sequence: TGTGCCCTCAGAAGTGGGATAAAGGAGACCCAGTACTTC. This translates into CALRSGIKETQYF.

About this clonotype itself: A read error may produce the germline difference seen at one junction end. This sequence joins TRBV29-1 and TRBJ2-1, with TRBD1 as a possible D gene (6 bases). The CDR3 spans 11 residues. CDR1 and CDR2 (germline): SQVTM, ANQGSEA. Here the CDR3 DNA reads TGCAGCGTTGAAGATGGGGGCAGAAATTGGTTC. Translation: CSVEDGGRNWF.

In this sample, this clonotype turned up a few times. This sequence joins TRBV15 and TRBJ2-5; no firm D call. This CDR3 has 14 residues. CDR1 and CDR2 from the germline V gene are LNHNV and YYDKDF (reference sequence). Trimming shortened V by 1 base and J by 4 bases, and 10 bases separated the two germline ends. The CDR3 DNA reads as TGTGCCACCAGCAGAGGGACGACTTCAGAGACCCAGTACTTC. This codes for CATSRGTTSETQYF.

V and J are TRBV25-1 and TRBJ2-4; 9 bases agree with TRBD1. After removal of 2 bases from V and 2 bases from J, the junction contained 7 bases not matched to a gene. CDR3 length equals 17 residues. Germline V gene data show CDR1 as MGHDK and CDR2 as SYGVNS. CDR3 sequence: CASSEPGTGTTKNIQYF. CDR3 coding DNA: TGTGCCAGCAGTGAACCCGGGACAGGGACAACCAAAAACATTCAGTACTTC.

This clonotype was observed a handful of times. The rearrangement links TRBV5-1 to TRBJ1-1; D ambiguous. The CDR3 length is 15 residues. CDR1 SGHRS and CDR2 YFSETQ come from the germline V gene. V dropped 5 bases and J dropped 4 bases, with 18 bases sitting between them. The CDR3 region is CASSYGSEVPTEAFF. The DNA of the CDR3 is TGCGCCAGCAGTTATGGTAGCGAGGTTCCCACTGAAGCTTTCTTT. Filled out from reference TRBV5-1 and TRBJ1-1, the complete variable domain reads KAGVTQTPRYLIKTRGQQVTLSCSPISGHRSVSWYQQTPGQGLQFLFEYFSETQRNKGNFPGRFSGRQFSNSRSEMNVSTLELGDSALYLCASSYGSEVPTEAFFGQGTRLTVV.

This clonotype has just a few counts. V gene TRBV5-1 combines with J gene TRBJ2-1; the D gene could be TRBD1 or TRBD2 (6 bases each). This CDR3 has 14 amino acids. V was cut by 3 bases and J by 3 bases, with 10 bases left in between. CDR1 is SGHRS and CDR2 is YFSETQ in the germline V gene. CDR3 region: CASSSGDIYNEQFF. The CDR3 nucleotides read TGCGCCAGCAGCTCGGGGGACATCTACAATGAGCAGTTCTTC.

The table lists this clonotype with a few counts. CDR3: CASSYRSTNEKLFF. The CDR3 DNA sequence: TGTGCCAGCAGTTACAGGTCGACTAATGAAAAACTGTTTTTT. The chain couples TRBV6-6 to TRBJ1-4; unclear D gene. Trimming cost V 2 bases and J 2 bases, with 6 bases left between them. The CDR3 runs 14 residues. Germline V gene lookup returns CDR1 MNHNY and CDR2 SVGAGI (reference sequence).

As to this clonotype: A read error may produce the germline difference seen at one junction end. V usage is TRBV7-9 and J usage is TRBJ1-1; no definite D call. CDR3 length equals 14 residues. Germline CDR1 SEHNR, CDR2 FQNEAQ (reference sequence). The DNA for the CDR3 is TGTGCCAGCAGCTTAGCCTCAGCGAACACTGTAGCTTTCTTT. Amino acids: CASSLASANTVAFF. The variable domain in full, with the rest retrieved from reference TRBV7-9 and TRBJ1-1, is DTGVSQNPRHKITKRGQNVTFRCDPISEHNRLYWYRQTLGQGPEFLTYFQNEAQLEKSRLLSDRFSAERPKGSFSTLEIQRTEQGDSAMYLCASSLASANTVAFFGQGTRLTVV.

This clonotype has a count of ten or more. The chain joins TRBV2 to TRBJ1-2; D is perhaps TRBD1 (5 bases). CDR1 SNHLY and CDR2 FYNNEI come from the germline V gene. There are 13 residues in the CDR3. V was trimmed by 5 bases and J by 8 bases, leaving 15 bases between them. CDR3 DNA: TGTGCCAGCAGTATCGGCCAGGGTAGCGGCTACACCTTC. It specifies CASSIGQGSGYTF. The entire variable domain, with the rest obtained from reference TRBV2 and TRBJ1-2, is as follows: EPEVTQTPSHQVTQMGQEVILRCVPISNHLYFYWYRQILGQKVEFLVSFYNNEISEKSEIFDDQFSVERPDGSNFTLKIRSTKLEDSAMYFCASSIGQGSGYTFGSGTRLTVV.

This clonotype was seen a handful of times. The genes are TRBV5-1 and TRBJ2-3, with 9 bases identical to TRBD1. The CDR3 length is 16 residues. Trimming took 4 bases from V and 2 from J; bases not matched to a gene: 8. Germline V lookup: CDR1 SGHRS, CDR2 YFSETQ. CDR3 in amino acids: CASSPGTGFPTDTQYF. In nucleotides, the CDR3 is TGCGCCAGCAGCCCCGGGACAGGGTTTCCCACAGATACGCAGTATTTT. The whole variable domain, remainder taken from reference TRBV5-1 and TRBJ2-3, is KAGVTQTPRYLIKTRGQQVTLSCSPISGHRSVSWYQQTPGQGLQFLFEYFSETQRNKGNFPGRFSGRQFSNSRSEMNVSTLELGDSALYLCASSPGTGFPTDTQYFGPGTRLTVL.

Only a few counts were recorded for this clonotype. The CDR3 sequence: CASSQKGLAFQETQYF. The CDR3 DNA sequence: TGTGCCAGCAGCCAGAAGGGACTAGCGTTCCAAGAGACCCAGTACTTC. J is TRBJ2-5 and V is TRBV11-2; 10 nucleotides line up with TRBD2. V was clipped by 5 bases and J by 1 base; unmatched bases: 7. The length of the CDR3 is 16 residues. Per germline, CDR1 SGHAT and CDR2 FQNNGV.

This clonotype was seen at least ten times. V usage is TRBV11-2 and J usage is TRBJ2-2, with D perhaps TRBD2 (5 bases). CDR3 length: 15 amino acids. Trimming pared 3 bases from V and 3 bases from J, leaving 11 bases between. Germline assignment: CDR1 SGHAT and CDR2 FQNNGV. The CDR3 sequence is CASSFERYDTGELFF. DNA for the CDR3: TGTGCCAGCAGCTTTGAGCGGTACGACACCGGGGAGCTGTTTTTT.

The sample holds a few counts of this clonotype. This sequence joins TRBV2 and TRBJ2-7; 7 bases are a match to TRBD1. Germline V gene data show CDR1 as SNHLY and CDR2 as FYNNEI. Losses at the gene ends were 4 bases for V and 9 bases for J; bases not matched to a gene: 9. The CDR3 is 13 residues long. CDR3 coding DNA: TGTGCCAGCAGTGCAGACAGGGTCAAAGCGCAGTACTTC. Translating it yields CASSADRVKAQYF. Full variable domain (outside the CDR3, taken from reference TRBV2 and TRBJ2-7): EPEVTQTPSHQVTQMGQEVILRCVPISNHLYFYWYRQILGQKVEFLVSFYNNEISEKSEIFDDQFSVERPDGSNFTLKIRSTKLEDSAMYFCASSADRVKAQYFGPGTRLTVT.